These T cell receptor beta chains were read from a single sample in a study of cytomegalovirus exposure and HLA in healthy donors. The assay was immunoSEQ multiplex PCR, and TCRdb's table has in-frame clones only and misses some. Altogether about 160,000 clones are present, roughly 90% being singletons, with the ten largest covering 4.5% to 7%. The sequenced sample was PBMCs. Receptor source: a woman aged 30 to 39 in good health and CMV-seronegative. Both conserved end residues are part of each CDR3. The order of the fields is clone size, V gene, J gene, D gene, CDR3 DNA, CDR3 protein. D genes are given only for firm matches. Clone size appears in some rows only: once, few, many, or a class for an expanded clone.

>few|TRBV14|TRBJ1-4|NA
TGTGCCAGCAGCCAAGATGCCGGGACAAGGAATGAAAAACTGTTTTTT
CASSQDAGTRNEKLFF
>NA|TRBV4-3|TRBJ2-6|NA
TGCGCCAGCAGCCAAGACCGGGGCTCTGGGGCCAACGTCCTGACTTTC
CASSQDRGSGANVLTF
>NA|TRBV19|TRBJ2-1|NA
TGTGCCAGTTCAGGGAAACCCCCCTACAATGAGCAGTTCTTC
CASSGKPPYNEQFF
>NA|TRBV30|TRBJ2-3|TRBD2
TGTGCCTGGAGTGTAGCGGGAGGGCTGGCAGATACGCAGTATTTT
CAWSVAGGLADTQYF
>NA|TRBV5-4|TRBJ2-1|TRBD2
TGTGCCACCGACGGGACTAAGAACAATGAGCAGTTCTTC
CATDGTKNNEQFF
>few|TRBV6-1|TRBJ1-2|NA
TGTGCCAGCAGCAACACAGGTATCTATGGCTACACCTTC
CASSNTGIYGYTF
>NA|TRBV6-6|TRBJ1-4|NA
TGTGCCAGCAGTCCTCCTCGGGAAAAACTGTTTTTT
CASSPPREKLFF
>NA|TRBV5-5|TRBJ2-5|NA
TGTGCCAGCAGCTCTGGTGGAGAAGAGACCCAGTACTTC
CASSSGGEETQYF
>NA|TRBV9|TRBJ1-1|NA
TGTGCCAGCAGAGGGACCGGGAACACTGAAGCTTTCTTT
CASRGTGNTEAFF
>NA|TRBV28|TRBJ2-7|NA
TGTGCCAGCAGTTCGAGACAGTTCTCCTACGAGCAGTACTTC
CASSSRQFSYEQYF
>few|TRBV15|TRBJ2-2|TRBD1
TGTGCCGCAGGGGGAGCGAACACCGGGGAGCTGTTTTTT
CAAGGANTGELFF
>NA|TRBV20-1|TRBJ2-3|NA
TGCAGTGCTAGTCTGCTGGATACGCAGTATTTT
CSASLLDTQYF
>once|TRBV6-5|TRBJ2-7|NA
TGTGCCAGCAGTTCTGACTCCTACGAGCAGTACTTC
CASSSDSYEQYF
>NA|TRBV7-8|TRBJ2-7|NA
TGTGCCAGCAGCGCGGACTACGAGCAGTACTTC
CASSADYEQYF
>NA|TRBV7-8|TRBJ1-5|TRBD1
TGTGCCAGCAGGAAACAGGGGAATAGCAATCAGCCCCAGCATTTT
CASRKQGNSNQPQHF
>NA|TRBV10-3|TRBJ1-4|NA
TGTGCCATCAGTGAGTCGATGGACAGCGAAAAACTGTTTTTT
CAISESMDSEKLFF
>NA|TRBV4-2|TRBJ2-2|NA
TGTGCCAGCAGCTCACGACTGAACACCGGGGAGCTGTTTTTT
CASSSRLNTGELFF
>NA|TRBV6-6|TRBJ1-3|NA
TGTGCCAGCAGTTCCTTGGGAAACACCATATATTTT
CASSSLGNTIYF
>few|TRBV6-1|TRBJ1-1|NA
TGTGCCAGCAGTGTTTTGGGTTCCTGGAACACTGAAGCTTTCTTT
CASSVLGSWNTEAFF
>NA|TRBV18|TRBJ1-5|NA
TGTGCCAGCTCACCAAGAGGGCTTAAGGATCAGCCCCAGCATTTT
CASSPRGLKDQPQHF
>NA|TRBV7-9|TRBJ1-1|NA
TGTGCCAGCAGCAACGGGGGTAGGGAAGCTTTCTTT
CASSNGGREAFF
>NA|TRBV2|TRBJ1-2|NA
TGTGCCAGCAGTACCCAGATAAACTATGGCTACACCTTC
CASSTQINYGYTF
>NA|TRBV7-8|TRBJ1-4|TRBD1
TGTGCCAGCAGCTTAGCCCTAGGACAGGGGACAGATGAAAAACTGTTTTTT
CASSLALGQGTDEKLFF
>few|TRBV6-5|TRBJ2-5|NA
TGTGCCAGCAGAATAACCGGGACGGCTGATGAGACCCAGTACTTC
CASRITGTADETQYF
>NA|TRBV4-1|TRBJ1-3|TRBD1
TGCGCCAGCAGCCAAGCCCCCGGGACAGGGGGAGGAAACACCATATATTTT
CASSQAPGTGGGNTIYF
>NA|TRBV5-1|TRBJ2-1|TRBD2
TGCGCCAGCTGGGAGACTAGCGGCAAAGGGAGTGAGCAGTTCTTC
CASWETSGKGSEQFF
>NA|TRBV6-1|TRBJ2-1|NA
TGTGCCAGCAGTGAAGGCAGATTCTCCTACAATGAGCAGTTCTTC
CASSEGRFSYNEQFF
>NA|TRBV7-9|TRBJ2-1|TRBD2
TGTGCCAGCAGCTCCCTTCTAGCGGGAGCGTACAATGAGCAGTTCTTC
CASSSLLAGAYNEQFF
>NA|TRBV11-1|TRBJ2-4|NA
TGTGCCAGCAGCCGGCACTCGGGACTGACCTTAGTTGGAAACATTCAGTACTTC
CASSRHSGLTLVGNIQYF
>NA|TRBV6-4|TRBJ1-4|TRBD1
TGTGCCAGCAGTGACTCGGGACAGGCTAATGAAAAACTGTTTTTT
CASSDSGQANEKLFF
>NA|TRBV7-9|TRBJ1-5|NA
TGTGCCAGCAGCAGAGGACCCGGGGGCAATCAGCCCCAGCATTTT
CASSRGPGGNQPQHF
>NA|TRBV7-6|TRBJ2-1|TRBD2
TGTGCCAGCAGCCCACGGAGTAGTAGCGGGGGGGGCCGGTACAATGAGCAGTTCTTC
CASSPRSSSGGGRYNEQFF
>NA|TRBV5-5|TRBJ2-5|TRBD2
TGTGCCAGCAGCTTAGCGACTAGCGGGGGGGCCAGTAGAGAGACCCAGTACTTC
CASSLATSGGASRETQYF
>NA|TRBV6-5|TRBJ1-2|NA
TGTGCCAGCATCCTAACTTTGGGGCAGGGTCGCTACACCTTC
CASILTLGQGRYTF
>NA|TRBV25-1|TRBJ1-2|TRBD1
TGTGCCAGCAGTACCGACAGGGGGGGCTACACCTTC
CASSTDRGGYTF
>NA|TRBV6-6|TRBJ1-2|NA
TGTGCCAGCACTAACTTCCCGCCTGACCGGGACACCTTC
CASTNFPPDRDTF
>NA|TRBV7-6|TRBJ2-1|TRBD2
TGTGCCAGCAGCTTGACTAGCGGGAGTGCTGGTGAGCAGTTCTTC
CASSLTSGSAGEQFF
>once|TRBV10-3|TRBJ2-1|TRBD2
TGTGCCATCAGTGAGTTAGTGGCTAGCGGGGGGGCCAATGAGCAGTTCTTC
CAISELVASGGANEQFF